Listed here is a single T cell receptor beta chain. The specificity of this receptor is unknown. Base qualities are missing; no much larger clone stands one base away. The cohort consisted of 666 healthy bone marrow donors. At the time of sampling, every cohort member was nominally healthy, though immune exposures that went unrecorded were likely present. The donor tested CMV seronegative, placing the donor among the 352 seronegative members of the cohort. A peripheral blood sample was provided by each donor, and peripheral blood mononuclear cells were used for TCR beta sequencing. The Qiagen DNeasy Blood Extraction Kit was used to extract genomic DNA from the blood cell samples. The data were obtained in a study of cytomegalovirus exposure and HLA in healthy donors (dated 2017 in TCRdb). Regarding the complete study: According to an earlier analysis of a few hundred of the donors, some 170 million T cells yielded some 110 million unique TCR beta sequences and 276 Gb of sequence data. Roughly 300 gigabases of sequencing data and around 88 million unique TCR sequences made up an early release that covered over 550 HLA-typed donors. Among the roughly 380 genotyped donors, around 81% belonged to the genetic ancestry cluster associated with self-reported Caucasian donors. The aim of the study was to test whether cataloging public T cell receptors could identify signatures of past pathogen exposure. The T cell repertoires of 700 or so subjects were profiled by immunosequencing and related to cytomegalovirus serostatus. Along with the roughly 670-subject first cohort, a separate validation cohort of over 90 different subjects was used. The study combined high-throughput TCR immunosequencing, statistical association of individual TCRs with disease status, and machine learning to predict cytomegalovirus infection status. A later analysis re-analyzed previously published TCR beta repertoires from about 730 donors and added high-resolution HLA genotyping to study TCR occurrence patterns. In the later analysis, no new phenotypic data were used to find candidate immune exposures; instead, reliance was placed on TCR beta sequences and their occurrence across donors. An earlier analysis of roughly 580 of the donors used high-throughput TCR beta sequencing to judge whether each TCR beta V gene segment behaved as functional or pseudogenic. Alongside the repertoire data, information on donor age, sex, ethnicity and CMV serostatus was compiled. In a later genetic analysis, genome-wide SNP genotypes for about three fifths of the 666 donors were used, and that subset was treated as a discovery cohort. Every repertoire in the discovery cohort had been generated on one and the same sequencing platform. Class I and class II HLA loci were covered by the typing at four-digit resolution. The number of typed donors differed by locus: about 620-640 for A, B, C, DRB1 and DQB1; 500 to 550 for DQA1; approximately 600 for DPA1; and about 450 for DPB1. Because of strong linkage in the cohort, roughly five DR-DQ haplotypes were treated as single units for association and clustering. Among some 400 genotyped donors of the cohort, an average of about 220,000 unique TCR beta nucleotide sequences was sequenced per donor, of which about 19% were non-productive.

V is reduced by 7 bases and J by 5 bases, leaving a spacing of 20 bases between them. The CDR3 numbers 15 residues from cysteine through phenylalanine. Only the CDR3 region is kept as DNA, spanning 45 bases read in frame from base 1. CDR1 and CDR2 (LNHDA, SQIVND) derive from the germline V gene (reference sequence). The full study reports these points: In a later genetic analysis, a missense DCLRE1C variant was associated with V-gene and J-gene trimming of TCR beta chains, and the association was replicated in an independent cohort. In an earlier analysis of approximately 600 of the donors, most TCR beta V segments were observed in productive rearrangements about 87% or about 30% of the time, broadly matching IMGT annotations. Sequencing depth was assumed to be roughly uniform across donors in the presence/absence analyses, though that assumption may not hold. A later analysis found that TCR association rates varied across HLA loci, with DRB1 alleles showing the most associated TCRs and HLA-C alleles the fewest. The cohort was sequenced for TCR beta chains only, and without alpha or paired-chain data the features that could be detected were limited. For the cohort, immune exposure information was limited to CMV serostatus. Fewer than 20 rarely observed V segments, including chromosome 9 orphons, were excluded from the earlier analysis of about 500 of the donors because counts were too low. In a later analysis, some 18,000 TCR beta sequences were associated with specific HLA alleles at a false discovery rate of 0.05. According to a later genetic analysis, donors in an Asian-associated ancestry cluster had fewer N-insertions in productive TCRs than the roughly 660-donor mean. The 87-base-pair reads could not distinguish some IMGT-functional V segments, including TRBV6-2 and TRBV6-3, so those segments were excluded. The study gave a list of about 160 TCR beta chains associated with cytomegalovirus. A later analysis reported that several top co-occurrence clusters appeared linked to parvovirus B19, influenza, CMV and Epstein-Barr virus. Linkage disequilibrium might explain the correlated functional status among segregating V segments, but an unknown experimental factor could not be ruled out. The classifier was reported to diagnose cytomegalovirus status with high specificity and sensitivity in both the original cohort and the validation cohort. According to a later analysis, most CMV-associated TCR beta chains appeared to be HLA-restricted, and the HLA associations seemed to be driven largely by CMV exposure. A further reported finding was that TCR beta sequences accurately predicted the HLA-A and HLA-B alleles for most subjects in the first cohort. The authors suggested that the approach could potentially be extended to other disease states and immunological phenotypes. Because HLA typing was missing for some donors at each locus, association tests included only the typed subset. Most TCR sequences were seen in very few donors, while some public TCRs were found in many individuals. Three of the identified cytomegalovirus-associated TCR beta chains were confirmed in vitro to be specific for cytomegalovirus antigens. A group of highly shared sequence variants was considered likely to be a technical artifact of the sequencing pipeline. Assigning TCR associations to individual alleles was difficult when HLA alleles, especially DR and DQ, strongly co-occurred. Compared with equally common non-associated chains, HLA-associated TCR beta chains in a later analysis were more clonally expanded and had lower generation probabilities.

Receptors were amplified or captured by the immunoSEQ multiplex PCR assay. For the multiplex PCR, a mixture combining 60 forward primers for TCR Vbeta segments and 13 reverse primers for TCR Jbeta segments was used. The CDR3 region of rearranged TCR beta genes was amplified from genomic DNA with a multiplex PCR assay. Amplified TCR beta libraries were sequenced as 87-base-pair reads on the Illumina HiSeq System. The paper's data handling went like this. A later analysis counted approximately 74 million unique TCR beta chains across the 600 to 850 repertoires, and some 11 million of these chains were shared by at least two donors. A nearest-neighbor algorithm error-corrected the raw reads and collapsed the reads into unique sequences, merging closely related sequences to remove PCR and sequencing errors. CDR3 sequences were aligned to IMGT reference sequences to assign V, D and J gene segments. Each retained sequence needed at least a six-nucleotide match to both a V gene segment and a J gene segment. A rearrangement was called productive if the CDR3 had no stop codons and remained in frame with V and J, and every other rearrangement was called non-productive. CDR3 was defined according to IMGT convention as the region running from the second conserved V-encoded cysteine to the conserved J-encoded phenylalanine. Sequences without an unambiguous match to a single V gene segment were excluded from the earlier analysis of about 640 of the donors. In an earlier analysis of several hundred of the donors, V segments were called functional above 56.7% productive rearrangements and were called segregating when the between-donor standard deviation exceeded 5%. To diagnose cytomegalovirus status from the catalog of TCR beta chain sequences, a statistical classification framework was built. V and J gene assignment, in a later analysis, came from comparing TCR nucleotide sequences with IMGT/GENE-DB human TR gene sequences. In a later analysis, CDR3 sequences and most-parsimonious VDJ recombination scenarios were assigned using the TCRdist pipeline. In a later analysis, every TCR beta chain was defined by the combination of its CDR3 amino acid sequence and its V-gene family, and reads without a unique V-gene family were dropped. In a later analysis, 550 to 650 highly shared, low-generation-probability nucleotide sequences were removed to address suspected cross-contamination and a sequencing artifact. For each public chain, a later analysis derived a clonal expansion index from normalized ranks of inferred template counts within each repertoire. A later analysis computed generation probabilities with a VDJ recombination model fitted to out-of-frame rearrangements, and checked the results against IGoR. In a later analysis, TCR-TCR, TCR-HLA and TCR-CMV co-occurrence was scored with hypergeometric tests, and a repertoire-size bias correction was applied to TCR pairs. To estimate false discovery rates, a later analysis permuted the HLA or CMV assignments 20 times. In a later analysis, co-occurring TCRs were grouped with DBSCAN, and TCRdist sequence similarity was added when clustering was performed within HLA-allele-positive subsets. Co-occurrence clustering excluded repertoires with fewer than 30,000 or more than 120,000 public chains, plus five with anomalous nucleotide sharing. The clones in this table, taken by TCRdb from immuneACCESS, are in-frame only. Not every clone is retained; where verified, under half of the shortfall comes from an unresolved V gene, and the cause of the rest is unknown. V and J calls and clone size are those listed in that table; D and trimming were worked out from the DNA. The sample data list 55,000 to 70,000 clones, and more than 70% of these were observed just once. The ten largest clones add up to under 7% of the sample.

The rearranged chain carries TRBV19 and TRBJ1-1; the D gene is perhaps TRBD1, from 6 matching bases. The clonotype originates from a male donor in good health and CMV-seronegative. The sequenced sample was PBMCs. The CDR3 region reads CASTPDTGFLTEAFF. The nucleotide sequence reads TGTGCCAGTACCCCAGACACAGGGTTTTTAACTGAAGCTTTCTTT.